The following is a TCR beta chain sequence with its context. Its recognized antigen is unknown. No qualities accompany the bases; no much larger clone lies one base away. This specimen belongs to a study of blood T cell repertoires in COVID-19 (dated by TCRdb to about 2020). About the full investigation: Samples from collaborators originated in the United States, Italy and Spain and spanned both the acute and convalescent phases of COVID-19. The samples were drawn from two sources: the first 160 participants of the ongoing ImmuneRACE study, and 1,000 to 1,500 subjects contributed by 6 global collaborators. HLA class I and class II types, where available, came from metadata supplied by the sample provider rather than from assay-based typing. Nearly every sample came with metadata listing a de-identified subject ID, COVID-19 status, age in years and sex. The prospective study material was composed of cDNA or gDNA derived from T cells, B-cell-depleted T cells, or PBMCs. Deeply sampled blood TCRbeta repertoires from subjects exposed to, actively infected with, or recovered from COVID-19 were included in the dataset. The repertoires were released in a freely available public database intended as a resource for research on the immune response to SARS-CoV-2.

Study-wide findings and limitations: How much clinical and demographic metadata was included differed by source and by participant, and the metadata was provided uncurated.

Each collaborating institution followed its own protocols to collect whole blood in K2EDTA tubes. For TCRbeta analysis, collaborators shipped samples as frozen whole blood, isolated PBMCs, or DNA extracted from either of those sample types. TCRbeta CDR3 regions were amplified from genomic DNA using the immunoSEQ Assay, a bias-controlled multiplex PCR. In the authors' own workflow: Nucleated cell counts per sample were estimated from amplification of reference gene primers within the assay. Sequence reads were collapsed and filtered to measure the absolute abundance of every unique TCRbeta CDR3 rearrangement. For each sample, productive Simpson clonality was calculated as the square root of Simpson's diversity index over productive rearrangements. What TCRdb holds here is the immuneACCESS table cut down to in-frame rearrangements. Part of the clones is not present; checked against another copy, under half of the missing clones reflect an unresolved V gene, and the others are unexplained. Clone size and V and J calls were adopted from that table, with D and trimming inferred from the DNA. The sample table contains 250,000 or so clones; only one count was recorded for about 88% of them. The ten top clones hold almost 2% of the sample.

At the junction V is shortened by 4 bases and J by 7 bases; bases outside the gene matches: 5. From cysteine to phenylalanine, the CDR3 is 15 amino acids long. CDR3 DNA only is kept here, 45 bases in frame from base 1. CDR1 and CDR2, per the germline V gene (reference sequence), are LNHDA and SQIVND. The chain is assembled from TRBV19 and TRBJ2-1; a stretch of 12 junction bases matches TRBD1. This clonotype was sampled from a man in his thirties or forties with active or convalescent COVID-19. What was sequenced was peripheral blood. The encoded CDR3 is CASSTGTGGINEQFF. The nucleotide sequence is given as TGTGCCAGTAGTACTGGGACAGGGGGCATAAATGAGCAGTTCTTC.